The clone carrying this TCR beta chain has more than one count but fewer than ten. This entry comes from a study of T cells in Graves' hyperthyroidism and ophthalmopathy. Amplification targeted TCR beta CDR3 regions from RNA transcripts. HTBI primers were the set used in a first-round RT-PCR of the TCR CDR3. TCRdb re-derived calls from the multiplex PCR reads in MiXCR, one entry per CDR3 protein. The top ten hold roughly 15% of the sample, which has about 530,000 distinct CDR3 sequences, roughly a sixth seen once. The TCR was taken from a woman in her late teens or twenties with Graves' ophthalmopathy. Sequencing input: blood.

The CDR3 DNA reads TGTGCCAGCAGCCAAGATGTTGGGCACGCGAACACTGAAGCTTTCTTT. Protein sequence: CASSQDVGHANTEAFF. This chain connects TRBV4-2 to TRBJ1-1; D is ambiguous. With 0 bases removed from V and 1 base from J, the gap between germline ends came to 12 bases. Per the germline V gene, CDR1 is LGHNA and CDR2 is YNFKEQ. This CDR3 has 16 residues.